A selection of T cell receptor beta chains follows, all from one sample in a study of T-cell reconstitution after alpha-beta-depleted transplantation in children. Each CDR3 protein is one row after TCRdb ran MiXCR on the PCR reads. The data contain over 550,000 distinct CDR3 sequences, roughly a tenth of them seen just once; the ten biggest clones take up roughly 4%. The material sequenced was PBMCs from the stem cell graft donor, taken from the stem cell graft. Receptor source: a human donor who donated a stem cell graft to a child with acute myeloid leukemia. Both conserved end residues are part of each CDR3. The D gene is left open where the match is weak. Clone sizes are given selectively: once, few, many, or a class where the clone is expanded.

abundance,j_gene,d_gene,len,v_gene,CDR3aa,CDR3nt
.,TRBJ1-2,.,15,TRBV5-1,CASSLDRRGLHGYTF,TGCGCCAGCAGCTTGGATCGCAGAGGGCTTCATGGCTACACCTTC
once,TRBJ2-3,TRBD2,15,TRBV7-9,CASEASGLSTDTQYF,TGTGCCAGCGAGGCTAGCGGACTAAGCACAGATACGCAGTATTTT
.,TRBJ1-5,.,14,TRBV6-2/TRBV6-3,CASSRILDNQPQHF,TGTGCCAGCAGTAGGATCTTAGACAATCAGCCCCAGCATTTT
few,TRBJ1-1,.,11,TRBV29-1,CSVEEGTEAFF,TGCAGCGTTGAAGAGGGGACTGAAGCTTTCTTT
few,TRBJ2-7,TRBD2,13,TRBV20-1,CSVPREDLYEQYF,TGCAGTGTACCGCGGGAGGATCTCTACGAGCAGTACTTC
.,TRBJ2-2,.,14,TRBV20-1,CSARAGPRPGELFF,TGCAGTGCTAGAGCGGGGCCCCGTCCCGGGGAGCTGTTTTTT
.,TRBJ1-5,.,15,TRBV30,CAWSGGSGANQPQHF,TGTGCCTGGAGTGGGGGATCAGGGGCCAATCAGCCCCAGCATTTT
many,TRBJ2-7,TRBD2,16,TRBV9,CASSTSWSGSSYEQYF,TGTGCCAGCAGCACCTCTTGGAGCGGGAGCTCCTACGAGCAGTACTTC
many,TRBJ2-3,.,16,TRBV20-1,CSARGGNLAVKDTQYF,TGCAGTGCCCGTGGGGGAAACCTAGCAGTTAAAGATACGCAGTATTTT
few,TRBJ2-5,TRBD1,12,TRBV24-1,CACGQGQETQYF,TGTGCCTGTGGACAGGGACAAGAGACCCAGTACTTC
few,TRBJ1-1,.,12,TRBV28,CASSPRIPEAFF,TGTGCCAGCAGTCCAAGAATCCCTGAAGCTTTCTTT
.,TRBJ2-2,TRBD1,15,TRBV6-5,CASSYDTLRGGELFF,TGTGCCAGCAGTTACGACACACTCAGGGGGGGGGAGCTGTTTTTT
.,TRBJ2-4,.,13,TRBV7-2,CASSPSPGNIQYF,TGTGCCAGCAGCCCCAGCCCGGGAAACATTCAGTACTTC
many,TRBJ2-3,TRBD2,16,TRBV20-1,CSATRLAGGHTDTQYF,TGCAGTGCTACTAGACTAGCGGGAGGCCACACAGATACGCAGTATTTT
many,TRBJ2-3,.,14,TRBV7-2,CASSPRTGTDTQYF,TGTGCCAGCAGCCCCCGGACCGGCACAGATACGCAGTATTTT
few,TRBJ1-2,.,13,TRBV4-3,CASSDAGRYGYTF,TGCGCCAGCAGCGACGCAGGGAGATATGGCTACACCTTC
many,TRBJ2-5,.,12,TRBV20-1,CSASFIEETQYF,TGCAGTGCTAGCTTCATCGAAGAGACCCAGTACTTC
.,TRBJ2-3,.,15,TRBV5-6,CASSLAPAGGDTQYF,TGTGCCAGCAGCTTGGCACCTGCCGGGGGAGATACGCAGTATTTT
many,TRBJ2-3,.,15,TRBV20-1,CSALRERSSTDTQYF,TGCAGTGCCCTCCGGGAGCGGAGTAGCACAGATACGCAGTATTTT
many,TRBJ2-7,TRBD2,13,TRBV30,CAWSRGTSAEQYF,TGTGCCTGGAGTCGGGGGACTAGCGCCGAGCAGTACTTC
.,TRBJ1-1,TRBD1,16,TRBV5-1,CASKDRGRGRNTEAFF,TGCGCCAGCAAGGACAGGGGGCGCGGTAGAAACACTGAAGCTTTCTTT
.,TRBJ2-5,.,15,TRBV14,CASSQGWDNQETQYF,TGTGCCAGCAGCCAAGGGTGGGACAACCAAGAGACCCAGTACTTC